This TCR beta chain was identified during a study of CD8 T cells in ankylosing spondylitis. Overall study results and limits: Disease-associated clones were reportedly significantly overrepresented in matched ankylosing spondylitis synovial fluid. In peripheral blood, disease-linked CD8+ clones occurred at relatively low frequencies. Earlier reports found some motif variants in synovial fluid and blood in reactive arthritis. Characteristic of ankylosing spondylitis blood, it appeared, was a TCR beta motif comprising roughly 8 highly homologous variants.

In regard to this clonotype: Its antigen is still unknown.

Trimming removed 4 bases from V and 6 bases from J; junction bases left unmatched: 7. CDR1 KGHDR and CDR2 SFDVKD come from the germline V gene. The CDR3 has 16 residues. In making TCR beta libraries, quantitative 5'-RACE with molecular barcodes was used. MiXCR, applied by TCRdb to the 5' RACE reads, yields one record per CDR3 protein. The sample includes around 770,000 distinct CDR3 sequences, roughly 12% of them seen just once. The sequenced sample was blood, either unsorted or a sorted T cell fraction (not recorded which). The chain links TRBV24-1 to TRBJ2-2; 10 bases line up with TRBD1. This receptor was identified in a male donor with ankylosing spondylitis. DNA for the CDR3: TGTGCCACCAGTGACCCGGGACAGGGGTACGCCGGGGAGCTGTTTTTT. The encoded protein is CATSDPGQGYAGELFF.